The entry below describes one T cell receptor (beta chain). Its matching antigen is unknown. Clones were sequenced by immunoSEQ multiplex PCR, and TCRdb holds only the in-frame ones, with some missing. Seen here are some 150,000 clones, approximately 94% observed once, and the top ten hold 0.9% to 1.2%. The CDR3 consists of 16 residues. Germline assignment: CDR1 SGDLS and CDR2 YYNGEE. V was clipped by 0 bases and J by 4 bases; unmatched bases: 4. The source of the sample is a study of OX40 agonist ivuxolimab in advanced cancers. Study observations and caveats: CD4+ and CD8+ T cells in blood underwent clonal expansion by week 6 at 0.1 to 3.0 mg/kg. Low normalized T-cell clonal expansion also characterized some of the nonresponders. Compared with CD4+, CD8+ T cells on average had more expanded clones. Relatively little clonal expansion, among the lowest observed, appeared in partial responders at 0.1-3.0 mg/kg.

V gene TRBV9 combines with J gene TRBJ2-2, with 9 nucleotides matching TRBD1. This sequence was found in an adult with an advanced solid tumor such as melanoma, head and neck, liver or kidney cancer. Sequences were derived from CD4+ or CD8+ T cells sorted from blood, sampled in a trial of the OX40 agonist ivuxolimab. This CDR3 is CASSVDRGQGTGELFF. The CDR3 region has the DNA TGTGCCAGCAGCGTAGACAGGGGGCAAGGCACCGGGGAGCTGTTTTTT.